The entry below gives a single TCR beta chain sequence along with its context. Its antigen remains unknown. Analysis merged second doses at about 4 or about 12 weeks. The sample belongs to a study of T cell responses to AZD1222 COVID-19 vaccine. Here immunoSEQ multiplex PCR was the method, and the copy in TCRdb shows in-frame clones only, minus some. The table has 150,000 to 200,000 clones, just over 90% seen once. Findings and limits, study-wide: Mapped onto spike, vaccine-associated CD4 TCRs spanned it and were dominant at 160-218 and 743-854. Seropositive status at baseline applied to only 5 to 7 AZD1222 recipients. Per reports, nearly half of all spike-specific TCRs target regions that are unmutated in variants.

The V and J ends lost 0 bases and 4 bases, in that order; junction bases with no gene match: 9. The germline gives CDR1 SGDLS, CDR2 YYNGEE. The CDR3 has 17 amino acids. The sequences come from peripheral blood, collected 28 days after the second AZD1222 dose. V usage is TRBV9 and J usage is TRBJ1-2, with 10 bases that match TRBD1. The TCR sequence derives from an adult who received the AZD1222 COVID-19 vaccine. The CDR3 sequence: CASSVGQGALGLYGYTF. Here the CDR3 DNA reads TGTGCCAGCAGCGTAGGACAGGGGGCTTTGGGCCTCTATGGCTACACCTTC.